This T cell receptor (beta chain) was captured by sequencing in a study of shared clonotypes between healthy human individuals. Several immunoSEQ plates received, in even portions, the genomic DNA of each subset. Assay used: immunoSEQ multiplex PCR; TCRdb lists only in-frame clones, some missing. The repertoire includes about 800,000 clones, approximately 96% of them detected once, and 0.2% to 0.25% sits in the top ten. The CDR3 spans 17 residues. Germline V gives CDR1 SGHRS, CDR2 YFSETQ. The junction had 11 bases not matched to a gene; V was cut back by 2 bases and J by 4 bases. The naive CD8 subset, CD45RO-negative cells positively selected for CCR7, excluded terminally differentiated effector memory CD45RA+ cells.

The sequence was obtained from a man aged 25-45 years in good health. The chain is built from TRBV5-1 and TRBJ2-7; 11 positions match TRBD2. The source material was naive CD8+ T cells sorted from blood. The chain's CDR3 is CASSFLPTSGSEYEQYF. CDR3 nucleotides: TGCGCCAGCAGCTTCCTACCAACTAGCGGGAGTGAGTACGAGCAGTACTTC. Together with reference TRBV5-1 and TRBJ2-7, the CDR3 gives the full variable domain: KAGVTQTPRYLIKTRGQQVTLSCSPISGHRSVSWYQQTPGQGLQFLFEYFSETQRNKGNFPGRFSGRQFSNSRSEMNVSTLELGDSALYLCASSFLPTSGSEYEQYFGPGTRLTVT.